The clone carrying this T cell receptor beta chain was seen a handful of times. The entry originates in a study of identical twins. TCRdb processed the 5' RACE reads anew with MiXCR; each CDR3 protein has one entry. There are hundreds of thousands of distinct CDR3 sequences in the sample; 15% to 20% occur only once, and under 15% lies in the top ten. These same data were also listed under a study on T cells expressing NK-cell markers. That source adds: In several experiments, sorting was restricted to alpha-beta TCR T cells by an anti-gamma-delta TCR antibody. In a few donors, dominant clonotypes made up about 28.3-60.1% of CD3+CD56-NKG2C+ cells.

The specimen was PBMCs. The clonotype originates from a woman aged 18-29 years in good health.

The CDR3 DNA is TGTGCCAGCAGTGAAGGGGATAGGAGCACAGATACGCAGTATTTT. It codes for CASSEGDRSTDTQYF. The gene calls are TRBV6-1 and TRBJ2-3, with D unresolved. The germline gives CDR1 MNHNS, CDR2 SASEGT. This CDR3 comprises 15 residues. V was shortened by 1 base and J by 0 bases, with 8 bases between the two germline ends.